This entry lists 28 T cell receptor beta chains sequenced from one sample in a study of response to subunit inactivated influenza vaccine. TCRdb analysed the RT-PCR reads with MiXCR anew, one entry per CDR3 protein. The repertoire has hundreds of thousands of distinct CDR3 sequences, approximately 13% of them found once; the top ten carry roughly 6.4%. The sequenced sample was PBMCs from blood, obtained around two weeks before vaccination. The source of these receptors is a man in his fifties or sixties who received an inactivated influenza vaccine.

J is TRBJ2-5 and V is TRBV9, with no clear D. This CDR3 spans 15 amino acids. The V and J ends lost 4 bases and 2 bases respectively, with 15 bases between them. Per the germline V gene, CDR1 is SGDLS and CDR2 is YYNGEE. The DNA for the CDR3 is TGTGCCAGCAGCAAGGGATTTAGTCTACAAGAGACCCAGTACTTC. This translates into CASSKGFSLQETQYF.

In this sample, this clonotype turned up many times. J is TRBJ2-3 and V is TRBV4-1, with 8 bases matching TRBD1. This CDR3 is built from 16 residues. From germline, CDR1 is MGHRA and CDR2 YSYEKL. The V and J ends lost 6 bases and 5 bases, in that order; junction bases with no gene match: 13. The DNA for the CDR3 is TGCGCCAGCAGTCCTTCACCCGGGACAGGAGGAGATACGCAGTATTTT. As protein: CASSPSPGTGGDTQYF.

The rearrangement joins TRBV20-1 to TRBJ2-3; D is perhaps TRBD1 (5 bases). Trimming pared 3 bases from V and 3 bases from J, leaving 10 bases between. CDR3 size: 13 residues. Germline CDR1 is DFQATT and CDR2 is SNEGSKA (reference sequence). The CDR3 sequence: CSASKAGTDTQYF. The CDR3 DNA follows: TGCAGTGCTAGTAAGGCAGGGACAGATACGCAGTATTTT.

This chain uses TRBV3-1 with TRBJ2-1; the D gene is possibly TRBD2 (7 bases). Germline values: CDR1 LGHDT, CDR2 YNNKEL (reference sequence). V was clipped by 1 base and J by 7 bases, with 14 bases between them. The CDR3 is 15 amino acids. CDR3 sequence (DNA): TGTGCCAGCAGCCAAGGGGGGGGCCCTGGAAATGAGCAGTTCTTC. Residues: CASSQGGGPGNEQFF.

This clonotype has only a few counts. This rearrangement joins TRBV4-2 to TRBJ2-2; D not resolved. The CDR3 has 17 residues. Deletions cut 3 bases from V and 0 bases from J, with 14 bases between. Germline V gene data show CDR1 as LGHNA and CDR2 as YNFKEQ. The CDR3 sequence is CASSHQIEFANTGELFF. Here the CDR3 DNA reads TGTGCCAGCAGCCACCAGATAGAGTTCGCGAACACCGGGGAGCTGTTTTTT.

The sample holds a few counts of this clonotype. The rearrangement uses TRBV4-3 and TRBJ2-7; tentatively, D is TRBD1 (5 bases). V was trimmed by 0 bases and J by 5 bases, leaving 11 bases between them. This CDR3 has 14 residues. Germline V gene lookup returns CDR1 LGHNA and CDR2 YSLEER. The CDR3 DNA sequence: TGCGCCAGCAGCCAAGATTCTCAGGGCGACGAGCAGTACTTC. The encoded protein is CASSQDSQGDEQYF.

This sequence joins TRBV7-8 and TRBJ2-3; no definite D call. The CDR3 extends over 13 amino acids. In germline, CDR1 is SGHVS, CDR2 FQNEAQ. V was cut by 5 bases and J by 3 bases, with 9 bases left in between. CDR3 in DNA: TGTGCCAGCAGCGCCCTTTTGACAGATACGCAGTATTTT. It yields the protein CASSALLTDTQYF.

V is TRBV12-3 or TRBV12-4 and J is TRBJ2-2; possible D gene TRBD2, 5 bases. Trimming took off 7 bases at V and 5 bases at J, with 17 bases between the two ends. CDR3 length equals 15 residues. CDR3 sequence (DNA): TGTGCCAGCACCTTTAGAGCGGATCGGACCGGGGAGCTGTTTTTT. This sequence encodes CASTFRADRTGELFF.

This clonotype was detected a few times. The chain is built from TRBV12-3 or TRBV12-4 and TRBJ1-6, with no clear D. The CDR3 runs 13 residues. Trimming removed 6 bases at V and 10 bases at J, with 13 bases between. The CDR3 is CASSTRLGSPLHF. The CDR3, as DNA: TGTGCCAGCAGCACCAGACTTGGGTCACCCCTCCACTTT.

This clonotype has at least ten counts. Here the CDR3 reads CASSLEGVQTQYF. The CDR3 DNA reads as TGTGCCAGCAGCTTAGAAGGGGTACAGACCCAGTACTTC. J is TRBJ2-5 and V is TRBV7-8; possibly TRBD1 for D (5 bases). The V and J ends lost 1 base and 6 bases respectively, with 9 bases between them. The CDR3 extends over 13 amino acids. Per germline, CDR1 SGHVS and CDR2 FQNEAQ.

This clonotype occurred a few times. The rearrangement links TRBV5-1 to TRBJ1-1; D is perhaps TRBD1 (5 bases). V was trimmed by 5 bases and J by 1 base, leaving 12 bases between them. The CDR3 covers 14 residues. Germline V gene data show CDR1 as SGHRS and CDR2 as YFSETQ. This chain's CDR3 is CASRVSGGNTEAFF. CDR3 in DNA: TGCGCCAGCAGAGTGAGTGGGGGGAACACTGAAGCTTTCTTT.

This clonotype has just a few counts. DNA of the CDR3: TGTGCCAGCAGTTACCGGACAGGGTTGGTCGAAAAACTGTTTTTT. Its translation is CASSYRTGLVEKLFF. The chain combines TRBV6-5 with TRBJ1-4; the match to TRBD1 covers 8 bases. The V and J ends lost 2 bases and 8 bases, in that order; junction bases with no gene match: 7. The CDR3 has 15 residues. CDR1 is MNHEY and CDR2 is SVGAGI in the germline V gene.

This clonotype was counted between two and nine times. V is TRBV18 and J is TRBJ2-3; D gene unclear. The V and J ends lost 0 bases and 7 bases respectively, with 5 bases between them. There are 12 residues in the CDR3. Germline CDR1 reads KGHSH; CDR2 reads LQKENI. As DNA, the CDR3 is TGTGCCAGCTCACCACCAGAAAATACGCAGTATTTT. Its translation: CASSPPENTQYF. Based on the CDR3 plus reference TRBV18 and TRBJ2-3, the full variable domain is NAGVMQNPRHLVRRRGQEARLRCSPMKGHSHVYWYRQLPEEGLKFMVYLQKENIIDESGMPKERFSAEFPKEGPSILRIQQVVRGDSAAYFCASSPPENTQYFGPGTRLTVL.

This chain connects TRBV6-5 to TRBJ2-5; TRBD1 matches at 12 bases. V lost 4 bases and J lost 5; bases outside the gene matches: 11. Germline assignment: CDR1 MNHEY and CDR2 SVGAGI. This CDR3 comprises 17 residues. The CDR3 region is CASSFTTGTGGRETQYF. The CDR3 nucleotides read TGTGCCAGCAGTTTTACTACCGGGACAGGGGGCCGTGAGACCCAGTACTTC.

The rearrangement links TRBV3-1 to TRBJ2-1; no reliable D call. Germline V gene data show CDR1 as LGHDT and CDR2 as YNNKEL (reference sequence). Between the trimmed V and J ends, which lost 0 bases and 11 bases, there was a span of 11 bases. The CDR3 has 13 residues. The CDR3 reads CASSQETVVKQFF. The DNA for the CDR3 is TGTGCCAGCAGCCAAGAAACGGTGGTGAAGCAGTTCTTC.

The rearrangement links TRBV20-1 to TRBJ2-7; 14 bases align to TRBD2. Per germline, CDR1 DFQATT and CDR2 SNEGSKA (reference sequence). The CDR3 totals 14 residues. V shed 5 bases, J shed 10 bases, and the junction held 10 bases outside the gene matches. This chain's CDR3 is CSAPKPGLAGDQYF. CDR3 sequence (DNA): TGCAGTGCTCCCAAACCGGGACTAGCGGGAGACCAGTACTTC.

This clonotype has only a few counts. CDR3 DNA: TGTGCCAGCAGCGTACTAGGACTAGCCCGCTCCTACAATGAGCAGTTCTTC. Translating it yields CASSVLGLARSYNEQFF. The chain joins TRBV7-9 to TRBJ2-1, with 8 bases matching TRBD2. This CDR3 spans 17 amino acids. CDR1 SEHNR and CDR2 FQNEAQ come from the germline V gene (reference sequence). V trimming: 5 bases; J trimming: 0 bases; junction bases outside the gene matches: 9.

This clonotype was picked up a small number of times. The chain uses TRBV5-6 and TRBJ1-1; D is uncertain. Germline CDR1 is SGHDT and CDR2 is YYEEEE. The CDR3 consists of 14 residues. V was trimmed by 3 bases and J by 1 base, leaving 10 bases between them. The CDR3 nucleotides are TGTGCCAGCAGCTGGGCCCCTACGAACACTGAAGCTTTCTTT. Translation: CASSWAPTNTEAFF.

This clonotype was observed a handful of times. This chain joins TRBV29-1 and TRBJ2-5, with D uncertain. CDR3 length: 14 amino acids. Germline CDR1 reads SQVTM; CDR2 reads ANQGSEA. Trimming left V 2 bases short and J 3 bases short, with 13 bases between. The chain's CDR3 is CSVERLALEETQYF. The CDR3 DNA is TGCAGCGTTGAAAGGTTAGCTTTGGAAGAGACCCAGTACTTC. The full variable domain, its missing parts supplied by reference TRBV29-1 and TRBJ2-5, is SAVISQKPSRDICQRGTSLTIQCQVDSQVTMMFWYRQQPGQSLTLIATANQGSEATYESGFVIDKFPISRPNLTFSTLTVSNMSPEDSSIYLCSVERLALEETQYFGPGTRLLVL.

This clonotype was recorded a few times. V is TRBV24-1 and J is TRBJ2-3; the match to TRBD2 covers 10 bases. Germline V CDR1 and CDR2: KGHDR, SFDVKD. J gave up 4 bases and V 3 bases, and 6 bases lay outside the gene matches. The CDR3 sequence is 16 residues long. DNA for the CDR3: TGTGCCACCAGTGATCCTAGCGGGAGTGTCCCAGATACGCAGTATTTT. It encodes CATSDPSGSVPDTQYF.

CDR3 sequence reads: CASSPRAEAYGYTF. CDR3 nucleotide sequence: TGTGCCAGCAGTCCGAGGGCGGAGGCGTATGGCTACACCTTC. J is TRBJ1-2 and V is TRBV7-9; D is undetermined. The germline V gene has CDR1 SEHNR and CDR2 FQNEAQ (reference sequence). This CDR3 region has 14 residues. V lost 6 bases and J lost 5, with 16 bases in between. Drawing the rest from reference TRBV7-9 and TRBJ1-2, the complete variable domain is DTGVSQNPRHKITKRGQNVTFRCDPISEHNRLYWYRQTLGQGPEFLTYFQNEAQLEKSRLLSDRFSAERPKGSFSTLEIQRTEQGDSAMYLCASSPRAEAYGYTFGSGTRLTVV.

This sequence joins TRBV4-2 and TRBJ2-7, with 7 positions matching TRBD2. The CDR3 contains 16 residues. Germline CDR1 is LGHNA and CDR2 is YNFKEQ. The V segment lost 0 bases and the J segment 4 bases; nucleotides outside the gene matches: 9. The DNA for the CDR3 is TGTGCCAGCAGCCAAGATCCGAGCGGGGTTAGGTACGAGCAGTACTTC. Residues: CASSQDPSGVRYEQYF.

The chain couples TRBV7-2 to TRBJ2-3; perhaps TRBD2 as D (6 bases). Trimming stripped 1 base from V and 4 bases from J, with 12 bases between. This CDR3 has 15 amino acids. CDR1 is SGHTA and CDR2 is FQGNSA in the germline V gene. In DNA form, the CDR3 reads TGTGCCAGCAGCTTAGATGGCCGCGGGGCAGATACGCAGTATTTT. Translated: CASSLDGRGADTQYF.

V usage is TRBV5-1 and J usage is TRBJ2-1, with TRBD1 matching 7 bases. The CDR3 length is 16 residues. Trimming cost V 1 base and J 0 bases; bases outside gene matches: 4. In germline, CDR1 is SGHRS, CDR2 YFSETQ. CDR3 residues: CASSLMTGSSYNEQFF. CDR3 nucleotide sequence: TGCGCCAGCAGCTTGATGACAGGGAGCTCCTACAATGAGCAGTTCTTC.

The gene calls are TRBV4-1 and TRBJ2-3; the D gene is possibly TRBD2 (6 bases). This CDR3 has 19 residues. CDR1 is MGHRA and CDR2 is YSYEKL in the germline V gene. V was cut by 0 bases and J by 0 bases, with 19 bases left in between. CDR3 DNA: TGCGCCAGCAGCCAAGATCTTGGCGGACGGAGGGCTAGCACAGATACGCAGTATTTT. This encodes CASSQDLGGRRASTDTQYF.

The rearrangement links TRBV20-1 to TRBJ1-1, with D possibly being TRBD1 (5 bases). CDR3 length: 13 amino acids. V was cut by 5 bases and J by 6 bases, with 16 bases left in between. Germline CDR1 DFQATT, CDR2 SNEGSKA (reference sequence). The CDR3 coding sequence is TGCAGTGCTGGTGGGACTGCGAGACCTGAAGCTTTCTTT. It encodes CSAGGTARPEAFF.

This clonotype showed up just a few times. The chain couples TRBV5-1 to TRBJ2-1; no clear D gene. V lost 2 bases, J lost 6 bases, and 9 bases lay in between. In germline, CDR1 is SGHRS, CDR2 YFSETQ. The CDR3 consists of 13 residues. CDR3 nucleotide sequence: TGCGCCAGCAGCTTCGGAGTTGGCAATGAGCAGTTCTTC. Amino acid sequence: CASSFGVGNEQFF.

The rearrangement joins TRBV5-4 to TRBJ2-3; 9 positions match TRBD1. V was pared by 3 bases and J by 0 bases, with 5 bases of the junction left unmatched. The CDR3 is 16 amino acids. Germline V gene sequence: CDR1 SGHNT, CDR2 YYREEE (reference sequence). CDR3 protein: CASSSLTGGSTDTQYF. CDR3 in DNA: TGTGCCAGCAGCTCGCTGACAGGGGGTAGCACAGATACGCAGTATTTT.